The clone carrying this T cell receptor beta chain was observed many times. Its specificity is unknown. This sample is part of a study of neurological immune-mediated disorders. Study as a whole: A relapsing-remitting course was seen in about 90% of the roughly 35 multiple sclerosis patients and a secondary progressive course in 3. General study results and limits: No CDR3 amino acid sequences recurred among expanded clones across subjects, suggesting private repertoires in all groups. Expansion of TCR clones was greatest in HTLV-1-associated myelopathy and smallest in multiple sclerosis, where it fell below that of healthy controls.

In TCRdb, the 5' RACE reads were re-called with MiXCR into one record per CDR3 protein. The data show 95,000 or so distinct CDR3 sequences, with approximately 3.3% seen just once and around 6% held by the top ten. Unsorted libraries were prepared from 2 million PBMCs held at -80 C. The CDR3 is 15 residues long. Trimming stripped 5 bases from V and 6 bases from J, with 16 bases between. The clonotype comes from a woman under 30 with multiple sclerosis. The J gene is TRBJ2-2, the V gene TRBV12-3 or TRBV12-4; the D gene is possibly TRBD2 (7 bases). The material sequenced was PBMCs. This chain's CDR3 is CASSPPLGGAGELFF. The CDR3 DNA reads TGTGCCAGCAGTCCCCCGCTAGGGGGGGCCGGGGAGCTGTTTTTT.